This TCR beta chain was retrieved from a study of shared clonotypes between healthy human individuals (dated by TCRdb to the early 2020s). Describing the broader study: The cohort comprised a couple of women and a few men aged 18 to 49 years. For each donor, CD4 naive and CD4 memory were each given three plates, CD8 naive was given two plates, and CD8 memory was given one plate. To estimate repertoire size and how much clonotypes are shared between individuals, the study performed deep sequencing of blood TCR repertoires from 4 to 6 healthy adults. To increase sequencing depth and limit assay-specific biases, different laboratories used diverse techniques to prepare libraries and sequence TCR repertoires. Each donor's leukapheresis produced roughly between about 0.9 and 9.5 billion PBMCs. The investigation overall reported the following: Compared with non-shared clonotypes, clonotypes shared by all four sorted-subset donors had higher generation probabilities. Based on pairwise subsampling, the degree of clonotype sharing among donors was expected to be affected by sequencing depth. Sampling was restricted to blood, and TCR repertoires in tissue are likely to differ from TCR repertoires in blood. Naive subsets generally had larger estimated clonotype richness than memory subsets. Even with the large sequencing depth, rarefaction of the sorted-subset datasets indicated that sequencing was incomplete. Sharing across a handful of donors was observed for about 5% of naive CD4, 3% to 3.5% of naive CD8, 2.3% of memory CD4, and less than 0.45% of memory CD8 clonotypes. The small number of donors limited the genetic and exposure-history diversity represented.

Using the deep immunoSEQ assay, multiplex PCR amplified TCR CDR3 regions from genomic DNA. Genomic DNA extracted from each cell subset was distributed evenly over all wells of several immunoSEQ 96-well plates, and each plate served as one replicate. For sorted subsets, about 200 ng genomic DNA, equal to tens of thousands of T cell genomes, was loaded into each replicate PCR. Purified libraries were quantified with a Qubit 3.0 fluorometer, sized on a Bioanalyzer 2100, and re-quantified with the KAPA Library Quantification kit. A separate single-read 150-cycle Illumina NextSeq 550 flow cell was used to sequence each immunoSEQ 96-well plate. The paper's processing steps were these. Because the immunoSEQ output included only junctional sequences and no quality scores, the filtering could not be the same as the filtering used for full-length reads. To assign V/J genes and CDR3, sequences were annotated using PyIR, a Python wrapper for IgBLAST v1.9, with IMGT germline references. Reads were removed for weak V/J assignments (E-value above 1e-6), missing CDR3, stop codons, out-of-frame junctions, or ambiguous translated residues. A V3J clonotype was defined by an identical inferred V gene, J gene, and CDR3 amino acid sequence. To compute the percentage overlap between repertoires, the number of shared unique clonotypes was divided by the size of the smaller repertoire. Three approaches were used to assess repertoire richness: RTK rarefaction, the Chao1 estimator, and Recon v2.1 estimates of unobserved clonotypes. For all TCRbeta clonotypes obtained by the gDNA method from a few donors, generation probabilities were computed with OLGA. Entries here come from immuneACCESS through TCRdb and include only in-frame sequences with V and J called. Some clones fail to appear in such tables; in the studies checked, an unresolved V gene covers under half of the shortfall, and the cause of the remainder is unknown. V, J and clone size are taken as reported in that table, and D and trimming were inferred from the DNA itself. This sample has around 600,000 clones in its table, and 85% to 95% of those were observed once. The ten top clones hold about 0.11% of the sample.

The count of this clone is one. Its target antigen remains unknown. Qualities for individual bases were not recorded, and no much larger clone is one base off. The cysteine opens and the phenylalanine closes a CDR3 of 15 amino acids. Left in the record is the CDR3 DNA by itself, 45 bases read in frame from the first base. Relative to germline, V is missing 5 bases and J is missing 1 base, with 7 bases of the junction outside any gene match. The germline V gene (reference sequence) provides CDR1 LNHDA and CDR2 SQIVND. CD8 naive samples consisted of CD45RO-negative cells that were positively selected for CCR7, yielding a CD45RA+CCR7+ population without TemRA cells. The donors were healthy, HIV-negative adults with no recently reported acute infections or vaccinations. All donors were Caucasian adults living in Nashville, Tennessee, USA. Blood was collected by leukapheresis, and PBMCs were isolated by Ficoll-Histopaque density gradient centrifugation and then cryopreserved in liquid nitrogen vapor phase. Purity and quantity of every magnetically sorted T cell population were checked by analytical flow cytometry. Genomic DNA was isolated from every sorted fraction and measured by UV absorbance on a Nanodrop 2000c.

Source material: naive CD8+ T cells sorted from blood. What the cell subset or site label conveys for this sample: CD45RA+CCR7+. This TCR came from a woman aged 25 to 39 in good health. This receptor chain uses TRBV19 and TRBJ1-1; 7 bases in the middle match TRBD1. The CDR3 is CASSPRDSSNTEAFF. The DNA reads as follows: TGTGCCAGTAGTCCGAGGGACAGTTCGAACACTGAAGCTTTCTTT.